This record covers a single T cell receptor (beta chain). This clonotype was detected only a few times. Its antigen has not been determined. Per-base quality was not reported, and no clone a single base away is much larger than it. These data are taken from a study of read filtering for tumor transcriptome and immune sequencing (TCRdb year 2020). As for the study more broadly: The cohort had around 18 male and approximately 15 female patients with a mean age of roughly 70 years, ranging from 47 to 80. Under revised international staging, roughly 8 patients fell into R-ISS I, 15 or so into R-ISS II and over 5 into R-ISS III. After DNase treatment, whole-transcriptome libraries were prepared using the TruSeq RNA Access Library Prep Kit. TCR-region mapped reads per sample ranged from about 3.5 to 11 million with IR-seq versus only about 80 to 1,300 with RNA-seq. The study compared TCR repertoires from targeted immune repertoire sequencing and bulk whole-transcriptome sequencing run on the same bone marrow samples. One main goal was a read-filtering strategy for immune repertoire data, in particular deciding whether clonotypes backed by only one read should be removed. Here is what the overall study found, with its caveats: The sorted CD138-negative fraction was not purified T cells but a mixed bone marrow immune population. When single-read clonotypes were removed, the proportions of shared clonotypes in IR-seq and RNA-seq correlated more strongly. Compared with RNA-seq, IR-seq captured clonotypes at much higher depth and more reliably, and a smaller IR-seq throughput was enough to identify most shared clonotypes. Single-read clonotypes made up roughly 80% of clonotypes but 3% to 4% of total reads in IR-seq, and about three quarters of clonotypes and roughly 45% of reads in RNA-seq.

The CDR3 holds 14 amino acids from the cysteine to the phenylalanine. Of the read, only the CDR3 DNA is kept; its 42 bases are in frame from base 1. The germline V gene encodes CDR1 DFQATT and CDR2 SNEGSKA (reference sequence). The V and J ends are trimmed by 0 bases and 4 bases, leaving 12 bases between them. TCR libraries were constructed from roughly 0.4 ug RNA using the Immunoverse kit, and molecular barcoded adaptors covering alpha/delta and beta/gamma chains were employed. TCR library preparation used the same RNA that was used for transcriptome sequencing. Sequencing of the TCR libraries was done on an Illumina HiSeq 4000 with 2 x 150 cycles. The published analysis was carried out like this. With MiXCR, TCR reads were aligned to human V, D, J and C references and assembled into CDR3 clonotypes, with quality filtering and error correction included. The tcR package in R was used to analyze clonotype counts and gene usage diversity. Raw mapping reads were checked after the RNA-seq reads had been mapped by STAR aligner version 2.5.3a onto the human GRCh37 genome. To test how sequencing depth affected the clonotypes detected, IR-seq fastq files were randomly downsampled with Seqtk 1.3. The public reads were run again by TCRdb, first through fastp at Q25 and then through MiXCR, and only productive beta chains were kept. Identical CDR3 protein sequences are pooled into one entry, listed with their most common genes and DNA. TCRdb's processing, not the study's, gives the V and J calls here. Recorded for this sample are about 46,000 distinct CDR3 sequences; 9.5% to 15% of them occurred a single time. The ten biggest clones cover just over 14% of the sample.

Bone marrow was sampled from every patient at the time of active disease. Ficoll-Hypaque density gradient centrifugation was used to isolate the bone marrow mononuclear cells. CD138-negative cells were obtained by negative selection after labeling with CD138 magnetic microbeads on a MACS separator, removing myeloma plasma cells. Purity of the isolated cells was checked by flow cytometry on an Attune NxT using CD138 antibodies. TRIzol reagent was used to extract total RNA, which was then quantified with a NanoDrop spectrophotometer. For each patient, the CD138-negative bone marrow sample underwent paired RNA-seq and IR-seq.

This clonotype was obtained from a donor over 35 with multiple myeloma. Recombination connected TRBV20-1 to TRBJ2-5; the D gene assignment is ambiguous. The sequenced material came from a population of CD138-negative cells sorted from bone marrow. The cell subset or site label for this specimen denotes: bone marrow mononuclear cells depleted of CD138+ plasma/myeloma cells by negative magnetic selection. The CDR3 is CSARDMGIGETQYF. The nucleotides are TGCAGTGCTAGAGATATGGGAATCGGAGAGACCCAGTACTTC.